One T cell receptor (beta chain) is described in this entry. What it binds is not known. TCRdb reanalysed the reads using MiXCR and keeps one entry per CDR3 protein. The table lists hundreds of thousands of distinct CDR3 sequences, about 42% of them singletons. This specimen comes from a study of T cell repertoires in cytomegalovirus infection. Study-wide background: Recently described HLA-C-restricted plus well-studied HLA-B-restricted CMV epitopes were used.

The study's findings and limits: Frequencies of public TCR beta families were cumulated, and this identified carriers of CMV plus the relevant HLA. Dominant in the ex vivo response were TCR beta clonotypes restricted by HLA-C and specific for CMV.

This CDR3 has 18 amino acids. The J segment lost 2 bases and the V segment lost 6 bases, leaving 10 bases of the junction unmatched. CDR1 and CDR2 from the germline V gene are ENHRY and SYGVKD. The clonotype comes from a human donor in good health (CMV status not recorded). Some clones in this sample may be carry-over from other donors' samples. This specimen consisted of cultured PBMCs, obtained from culture after CMV antigen stimulation. V and J are TRBV10-3 and TRBJ2-5, with 15 bases aligning to TRBD2. In DNA, the CDR3 is TGTGCCATCAGCAGGACGGGACTAGCGGGAGGCGGACAAGAGACCCAGTACTTC. Its protein is CAISRTGLAGGGQETQYF.